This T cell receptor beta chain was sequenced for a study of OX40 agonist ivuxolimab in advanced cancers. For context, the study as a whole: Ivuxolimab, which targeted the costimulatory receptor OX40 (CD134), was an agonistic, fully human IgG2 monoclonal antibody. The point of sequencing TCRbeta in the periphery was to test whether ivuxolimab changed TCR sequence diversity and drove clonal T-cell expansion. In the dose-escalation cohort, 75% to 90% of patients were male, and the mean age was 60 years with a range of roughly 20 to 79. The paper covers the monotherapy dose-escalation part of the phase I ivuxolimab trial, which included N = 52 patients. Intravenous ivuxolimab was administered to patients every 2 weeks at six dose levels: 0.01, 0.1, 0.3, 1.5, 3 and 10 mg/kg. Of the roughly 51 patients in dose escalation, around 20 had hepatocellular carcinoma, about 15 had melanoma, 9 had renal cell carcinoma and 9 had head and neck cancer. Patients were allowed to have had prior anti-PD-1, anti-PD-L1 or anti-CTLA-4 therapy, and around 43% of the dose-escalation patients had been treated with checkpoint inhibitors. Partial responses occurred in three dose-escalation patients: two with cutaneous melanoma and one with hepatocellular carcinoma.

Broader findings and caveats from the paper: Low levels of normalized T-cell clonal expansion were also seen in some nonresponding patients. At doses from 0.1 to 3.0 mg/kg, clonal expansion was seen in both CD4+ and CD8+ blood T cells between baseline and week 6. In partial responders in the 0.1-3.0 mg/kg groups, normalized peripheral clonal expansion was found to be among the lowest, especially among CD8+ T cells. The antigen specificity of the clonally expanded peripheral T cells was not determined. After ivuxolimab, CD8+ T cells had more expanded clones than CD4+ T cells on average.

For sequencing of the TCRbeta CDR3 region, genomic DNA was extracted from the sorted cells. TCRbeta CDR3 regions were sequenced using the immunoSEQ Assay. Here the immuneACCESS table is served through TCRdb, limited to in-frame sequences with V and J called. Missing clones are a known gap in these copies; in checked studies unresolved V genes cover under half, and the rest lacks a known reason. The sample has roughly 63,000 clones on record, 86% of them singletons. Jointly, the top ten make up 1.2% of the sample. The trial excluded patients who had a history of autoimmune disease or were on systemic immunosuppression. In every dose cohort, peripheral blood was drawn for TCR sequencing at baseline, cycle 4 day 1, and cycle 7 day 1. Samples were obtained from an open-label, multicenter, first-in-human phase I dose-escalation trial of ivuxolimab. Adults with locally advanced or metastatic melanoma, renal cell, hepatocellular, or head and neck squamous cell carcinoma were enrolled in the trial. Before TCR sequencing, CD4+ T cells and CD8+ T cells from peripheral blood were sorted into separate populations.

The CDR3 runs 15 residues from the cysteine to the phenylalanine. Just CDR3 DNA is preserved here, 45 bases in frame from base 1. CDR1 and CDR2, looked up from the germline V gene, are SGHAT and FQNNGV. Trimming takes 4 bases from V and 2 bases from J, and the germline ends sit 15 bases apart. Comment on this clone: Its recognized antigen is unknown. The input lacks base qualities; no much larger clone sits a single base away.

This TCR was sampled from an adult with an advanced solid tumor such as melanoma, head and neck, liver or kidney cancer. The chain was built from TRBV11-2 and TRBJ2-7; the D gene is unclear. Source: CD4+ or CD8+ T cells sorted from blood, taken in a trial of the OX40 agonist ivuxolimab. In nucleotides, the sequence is TGTGCCAGCAGCTCGGGTGGGCTGGCTGCCTACGAGCAGTACTTC. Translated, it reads CASSSGGLAAYEQYF. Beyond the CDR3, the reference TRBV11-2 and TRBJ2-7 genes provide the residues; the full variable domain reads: EAGVAQSPRYKIIEKRQSVAFWCNPISGHATLYWYQQILGQGPKLLIQFQNNGVVDDSQLPKDRFSAERLKGVDSTLKIQPAKLEDSAVYLCASSSGGLAAYEQYFGPGTRLTVT.